This entry describes one T cell receptor beta chain. Its target is unknown. The data originate from a study of memory B cells and T cells in multiple sclerosis. Clones were sequenced by immunoSEQ multiplex PCR, and TCRdb holds only the in-frame ones, with some missing. The sample has 25,000 to 35,000 clones, about 83% seen once; the top ten hold 2% to 3%. After stimulus-free culture, autoproliferating CFSE-dim and non-proliferating CFSE-high T cells were sequenced separately. Pooled replicate wells came from approximately 5x10^7 CFSE-labeled PBMCs cultured less than nine days without stimulus. This CDR3 comprises 13 residues. The trim removed 4 bases at V and 8 bases at J, leaving 4 bases unmatched. Germline values: CDR1 MGHDK, CDR2 SYGVNS. The study's findings and limits: Clone-set sizes differed between compartments, so shared clonotype counts needed normalization.

Source material: PBMCs from blood kept in culture. The chain recombines TRBV25-1 with TRBJ1-4; 7 nucleotides match TRBD1. This clonotype was obtained from a human donor with multiple sclerosis. Here the CDR3 DNA reads TGTGCCAGCAGTGGACAGGGCCGAGAAAAACTGTTTTTT. It yields the protein CASSGQGREKLFF.